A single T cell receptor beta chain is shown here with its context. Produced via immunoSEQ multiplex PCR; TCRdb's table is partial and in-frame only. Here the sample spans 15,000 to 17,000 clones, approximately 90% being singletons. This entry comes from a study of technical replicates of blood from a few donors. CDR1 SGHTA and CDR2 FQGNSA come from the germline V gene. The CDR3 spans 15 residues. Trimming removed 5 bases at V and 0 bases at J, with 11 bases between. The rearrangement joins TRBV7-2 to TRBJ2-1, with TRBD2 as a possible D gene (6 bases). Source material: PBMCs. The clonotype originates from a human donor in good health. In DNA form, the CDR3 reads TGTGCCAGCAGCGGCGGGATCAGCTCCTACAATGAGCAGTTCTTC. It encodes CASSGGISSYNEQFF.